The 14 T cell receptor beta chains presented below share a single source sample, sequenced in a study of cytomegalovirus exposure and HLA in healthy donors. The repertoire was sequenced with immunoSEQ multiplex PCR; TCRdb's copy has only in-frame clones and lacks some. The sample lists approximately 98,000 clones, roughly 88% occurring once. Material for sequencing was PBMCs. These receptors were collected from a woman aged 18-29 years in good health and CMV-seronegative.

The chain combines TRBV11-2 with TRBJ2-7; TRBD1 matches 8 bases. Germline values: CDR1 SGHAT, CDR2 FQNNGV. The CDR3 spans 13 residues. V lost 2 bases to trimming and J lost 6 bases; unmatched junction nucleotides: 3. This CDR3 reads CASSLKTGVEQYF. Written as DNA, the CDR3 is TGTGCCAGCAGCTTAAAGACAGGGGTCGAGCAGTACTTC. Full variable domain (outside the CDR3, taken from reference TRBV11-2 and TRBJ2-7): EAGVAQSPRYKIIEKRQSVAFWCNPISGHATLYWYQQILGQGPKLLIQFQNNGVVDDSQLPKDRFSAERLKGVDSTLKIQPAKLEDSAVYLCASSLKTGVEQYFGPGTRLTVT.

The chain couples TRBV18 to TRBJ2-1; D is perhaps TRBD2 (6 bases). This CDR3 comprises 17 residues. Trimming removed 4 bases from V and 5 bases from J, with 21 bases in between. The germline V gene has CDR1 KGHSH and CDR2 LQKENI. The CDR3 protein is CASSRGTSPLTHNEQFF. DNA of the CDR3: TGTGCCAGCTCACGGGGGACTTCACCCCTTACCCACAATGAGCAGTTCTTC.

V is TRBV27 and J is TRBJ1-1, with D uncertain. The V gene's germline CDR1 is MNHEY and CDR2 SMNVEV (reference sequence). The V end was cut by 6 bases, the J end by 3 bases, with 11 bases between. The CDR3 consists of 13 residues. CDR3 sequence reads: CASSRESDTEAFF. DNA for the CDR3: TGTGCCAGCAGCCGGGAATCGGACACTGAAGCTTTCTTT.

V gene TRBV6-6 combines with J gene TRBJ1-6, with a tentative D call TRBD1 (6 bases). Germline CDR1 reads MNHNY; CDR2 reads SVGAGI (reference sequence). There are 15 residues in the CDR3. The germline V and J ends were trimmed by 4 bases and 8 bases, with 15 bases remaining between them. This CDR3 reads CASSSTDKGDSPLHF. For the CDR3, the DNA is TGTGCCAGCAGTTCCACGGACAAGGGGGATTCACCCCTCCACTTT.

The V call is TRBV5-5, the J call TRBJ1-2; D not resolved. The germline V gene encodes CDR1 SGHKS and CDR2 YYEKEE (reference sequence). This CDR3 is 11 amino acids long. V was pared by 4 bases and J by 7 bases, with 8 bases between. The CDR3: CASSVGLGYTF. The CDR3 DNA sequence: TGTGCCAGCAGCGTCGGTCTTGGCTACACCTTC.

V usage is TRBV27 and J usage is TRBJ1-2; TRBD1 aligns across 9 bases. This CDR3 has 15 amino acids. The ends lost 7 bases at V and 5 bases at J; junction bases unmatched: 11. Germline assignment: CDR1 MNHEY and CDR2 SMNVEV (reference sequence). The CDR3 is CASKKQGAGGYGYTF. The CDR3 DNA is TGTGCCAGCAAAAAACAGGGGGCAGGGGGGTATGGCTACACCTTC.

The V and J genes are TRBV6-4 and TRBJ2-3; 10 bases are shared with TRBD2. CDR3 size: 16 residues. J gave up 1 base and V 3 bases, and 4 bases lay outside the gene matches. CDR1 is MRHNA and CDR2 is SNTAGT in the germline V gene. The CDR3 DNA is TGTGCCAGCAGTGAAGGGCTAGCGGGGGGCACAGATACGCAGTATTTT. Its protein is CASSEGLAGGTDTQYF.

V and J are TRBV28 and TRBJ1-2, with TRBD1 matching 7 bases. Germline CDR1 and CDR2: MDHEN and SYDVKM. V was clipped by 5 bases and J by 12 bases; unmatched bases: 9. CDR3 length equals 12 residues. CDR3 nucleotide sequence: TGTGCCAGCAGTATACAGACAGGGAAACACACCTTC. Its translation is CASSIQTGKHTF.

This clone was counted between two and nine times. The rearrangement links TRBV6-5 to TRBJ1-2, with 7 bases fitting TRBD1. The CDR3 loop spans 12 amino acids. Trimming at V came to 8 bases and at J to 5 bases, leaving 5 bases not matched to a gene. CDR1 is MNHEY, CDR2 SVGAGI, per germline. CDR3 coding DNA: TGTGCCAGCGCACCGGGACAGTATGGCTACACCTTC. Protein: CASAPGQYGYTF.

V usage is TRBV9 and J usage is TRBJ1-2, with D possibly matching TRBD1 (5 bases). Germline lookup yields CDR1 SGDLS and CDR2 YYNGEE. The CDR3 sequence is 15 residues long. Trimming took 4 bases from V and 3 from J, leaving 16 bases between them. The CDR3 reads CASSQYRSTDYGYTF. The CDR3 DNA reads as TGTGCCAGCAGCCAGTACAGGAGTACGGACTATGGCTACACCTTC.

The chain employs TRBV7-9 and TRBJ1-5; perhaps TRBD1 as D (6 bases). The germline V and J ends were trimmed by 4 bases and 6 bases, with 16 bases remaining between them. Germline V gene sequence: CDR1 SEHNR, CDR2 FQNEAQ (reference sequence). The CDR3 loop spans 15 amino acids. CDR3 region: CASSSGGAVGQPQHF. CDR3 bases: TGTGCCAGCAGCTCTGGGGGGGCCGTGGGTCAGCCCCAGCATTTT.

J is TRBJ2-7 and V is TRBV2; no firm D call. The CDR3 has 14 residues. V lost 4 bases, J lost 3 bases, and 13 bases lay in between. Germline CDR1 SNHLY, CDR2 FYNNEI. The CDR3 DNA sequence: TGTGCCAGCAGTGTAGTCGGAGTAGTCTACGAGCAGTACTTC. Translated, it gives CASSVVGVVYEQYF.

J is TRBJ1-2 and V is TRBV5-4; 7 positions agree with TRBD1. V dropped 0 bases and J dropped 4; count of bases not matched to a gene: 6. The CDR3 spans 15 residues. Germline V CDR1 and CDR2: SGHNT, YYREEE (reference sequence). As DNA, the CDR3 is TGTGCCAGCAGCTTGGAGAGACAGGGCTCCTATGGCTACACCTTC. Its protein product is CASSLERQGSYGYTF. Combining the CDR3 with reference TRBV5-4 and TRBJ1-2 gives the whole variable domain ETGVTQSPTHLIKTRGQQVTLRCSSQSGHNTVSWYQQALGQGPQFIFQYYREEENGRGNFPPRFSGLQFPNYSSELNVNALELDDSALYLCASSLERQGSYGYTFGSGTRLTVV.

The chain links TRBV6-4 to TRBJ2-3; possible D gene TRBD1, 5 bases. CDR3 length: 15 residues. Trimming took off 0 bases at V and 5 bases at J, with 12 bases between the two ends. From germline, CDR1 is MRHNA and CDR2 SNTAGT. Here the CDR3 reads CASSDSSGAVDTQYF. CDR3 DNA: TGTGCCAGCAGTGACTCAAGTGGGGCGGTAGATACGCAGTATTTT.